The clone carrying this TCR beta chain was counted a few times. Using a J-beta primer mix together with a sample-barcoded 5' primer, a second PCR was run for roughly 6 to 12 cycles. TCRdb passed the 5' RACE reads through MiXCR, listing each CDR3 protein once. Here the sample spans some 760,000 distinct CDR3 sequences, just under 25% being singletons. The data derive from a study of blood T cells in healthy people across ages. This CDR3 comprises 14 residues. The germline gives CDR1 DFQATT, CDR2 SNEGSKA (reference sequence). Trimming removed 5 bases from V and 5 bases from J; junction bases left unmatched: 8. The same data also went into a second study, on T cells of mothers and their children.

V usage is TRBV20-1 and J usage is TRBJ2-5; TRBD2 aligns across 10 bases. The specimen sequenced was blood. The TCR was taken from a boy aged 10-17 years in good health. CDR3 DNA: TGCAGTGCTCTTCTAGCGGGAGTCGGGGAGACCCAGTACTTC. This gives the protein CSALLAGVGETQYF.